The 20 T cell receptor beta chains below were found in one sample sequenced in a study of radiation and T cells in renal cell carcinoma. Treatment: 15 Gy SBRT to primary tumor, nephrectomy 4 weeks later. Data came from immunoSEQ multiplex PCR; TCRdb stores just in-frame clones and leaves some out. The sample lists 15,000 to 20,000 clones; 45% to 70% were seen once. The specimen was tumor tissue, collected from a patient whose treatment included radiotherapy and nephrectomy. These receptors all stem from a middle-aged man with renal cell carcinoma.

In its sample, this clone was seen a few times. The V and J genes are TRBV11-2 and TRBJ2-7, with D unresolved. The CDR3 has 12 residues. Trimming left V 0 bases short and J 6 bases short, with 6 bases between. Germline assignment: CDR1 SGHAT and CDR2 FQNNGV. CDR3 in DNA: TGTGCCAGCAGCTTAGAGAAAGGCGAGCAGTACTTC. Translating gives CASSLEKGEQYF.

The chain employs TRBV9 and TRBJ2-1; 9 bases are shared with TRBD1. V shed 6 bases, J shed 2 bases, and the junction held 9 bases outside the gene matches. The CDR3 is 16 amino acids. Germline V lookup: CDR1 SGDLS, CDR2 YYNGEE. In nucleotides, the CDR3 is TGTGCCAGCACATCCTCCGGGACAGGGCCCTACAATGAGCAGTTCTTC. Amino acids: CASTSSGTGPYNEQFF. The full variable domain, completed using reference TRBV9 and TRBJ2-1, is DSGVTQTPKHLITATGQRVTLRCSPRSGDLSVYWYQQSLDQGLQFLIQYYNGEERAKGNILERFSAQQFPDLHSELNLSSLELGDSALYFCASTSSGTGPYNEQFFGPGTRLTVL.

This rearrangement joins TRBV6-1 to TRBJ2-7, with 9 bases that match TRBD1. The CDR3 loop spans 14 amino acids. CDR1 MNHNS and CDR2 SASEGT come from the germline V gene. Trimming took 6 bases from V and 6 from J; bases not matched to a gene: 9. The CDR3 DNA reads TGTGCCAGCAGCCTCTTGGGACAGGGCAGCGAGCAGTACTTC. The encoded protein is CASSLLGQGSEQYF.

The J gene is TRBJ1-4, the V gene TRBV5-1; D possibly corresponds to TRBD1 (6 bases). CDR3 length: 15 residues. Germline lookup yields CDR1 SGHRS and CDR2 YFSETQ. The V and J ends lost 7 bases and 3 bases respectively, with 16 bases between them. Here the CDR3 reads CASGVEQGPNEKLFF. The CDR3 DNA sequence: TGCGCCAGCGGGGTAGAACAGGGTCCTAATGAAAAACTGTTTTTT.

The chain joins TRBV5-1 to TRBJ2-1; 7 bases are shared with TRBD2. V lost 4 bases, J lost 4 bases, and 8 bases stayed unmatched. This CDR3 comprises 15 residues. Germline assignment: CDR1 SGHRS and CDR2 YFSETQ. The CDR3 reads CASSPTRTSYNEQFF. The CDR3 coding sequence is TGCGCCAGCAGCCCGACGAGGACTAGTTACAATGAGCAGTTCTTC.

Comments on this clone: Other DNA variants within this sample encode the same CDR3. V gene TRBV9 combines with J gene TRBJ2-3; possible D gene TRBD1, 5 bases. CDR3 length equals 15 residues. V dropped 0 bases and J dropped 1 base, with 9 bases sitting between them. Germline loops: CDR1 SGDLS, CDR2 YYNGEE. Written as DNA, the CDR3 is TGTGCCAGCAGCGTAGAGCAGGGTCGCACAGATACGCAGTATTTT. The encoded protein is CASSVEQGRTDTQYF.

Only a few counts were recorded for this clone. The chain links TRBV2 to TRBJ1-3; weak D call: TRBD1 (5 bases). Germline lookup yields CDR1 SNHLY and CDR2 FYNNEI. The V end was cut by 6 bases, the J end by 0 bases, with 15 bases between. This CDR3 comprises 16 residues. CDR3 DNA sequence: TGTGCCAGCAGACTAAGAGGGGTTCGCTCTGGAAACACCATATATTTT. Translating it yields CASRLRGVRSGNTIYF.

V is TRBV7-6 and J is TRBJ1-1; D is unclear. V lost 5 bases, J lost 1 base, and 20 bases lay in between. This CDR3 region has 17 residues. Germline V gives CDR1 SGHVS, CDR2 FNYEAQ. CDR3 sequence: CASSPALGLYSNTEAFF. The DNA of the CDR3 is TGTGCCAGCAGCCCAGCCCTAGGACTATATTCGAACACTGAAGCTTTCTTT.

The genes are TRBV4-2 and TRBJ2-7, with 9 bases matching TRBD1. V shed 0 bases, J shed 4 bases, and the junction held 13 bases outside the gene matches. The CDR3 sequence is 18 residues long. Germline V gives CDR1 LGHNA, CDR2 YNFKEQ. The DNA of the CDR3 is TGTGCCAGCAGCCAAGATAACTATAGGACAGGGGATATGTACGAGCAGTACTTC. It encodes CASSQDNYRTGDMYEQYF.

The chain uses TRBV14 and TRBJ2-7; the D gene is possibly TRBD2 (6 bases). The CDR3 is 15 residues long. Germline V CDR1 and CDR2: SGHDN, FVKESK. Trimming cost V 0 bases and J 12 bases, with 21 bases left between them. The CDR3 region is CASSQDLVGDSRRYF. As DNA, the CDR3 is TGTGCCAGCAGCCAAGATCTTGTGGGGGACTCTCGACGGTACTTC.

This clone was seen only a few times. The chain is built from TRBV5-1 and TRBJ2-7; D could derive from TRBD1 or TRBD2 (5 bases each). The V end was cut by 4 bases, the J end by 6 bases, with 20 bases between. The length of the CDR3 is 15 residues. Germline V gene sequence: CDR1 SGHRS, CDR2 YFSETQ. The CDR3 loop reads CASSTARARDGEQYF. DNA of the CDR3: TGCGCCAGCAGCACAGCGCGGGCTAGGGACGGCGAGCAGTACTTC.

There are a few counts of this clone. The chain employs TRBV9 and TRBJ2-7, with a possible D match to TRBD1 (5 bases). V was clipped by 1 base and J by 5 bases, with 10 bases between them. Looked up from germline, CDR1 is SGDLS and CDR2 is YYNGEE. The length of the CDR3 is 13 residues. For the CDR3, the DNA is TGTGCCAGCAGCGTAACAGGAATGCACGAGCAGTACTTC. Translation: CASSVTGMHEQYF.

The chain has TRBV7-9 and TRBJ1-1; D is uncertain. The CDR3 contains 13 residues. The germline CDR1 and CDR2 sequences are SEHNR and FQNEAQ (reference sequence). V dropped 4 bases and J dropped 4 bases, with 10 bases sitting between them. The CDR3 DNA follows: TGTGCCAGCAGCTGGGAGTGGGGCACTGAAGCTTTCTTT. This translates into CASSWEWGTEAFF.

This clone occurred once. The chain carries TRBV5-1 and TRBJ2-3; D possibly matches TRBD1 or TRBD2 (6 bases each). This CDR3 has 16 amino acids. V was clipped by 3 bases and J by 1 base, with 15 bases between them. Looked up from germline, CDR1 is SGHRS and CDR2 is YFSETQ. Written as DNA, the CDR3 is TGCGCCAGCAGCTACGTTGGGGGGCGAGGCACAGATACGCAGTATTTT. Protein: CASSYVGGRGTDTQYF.

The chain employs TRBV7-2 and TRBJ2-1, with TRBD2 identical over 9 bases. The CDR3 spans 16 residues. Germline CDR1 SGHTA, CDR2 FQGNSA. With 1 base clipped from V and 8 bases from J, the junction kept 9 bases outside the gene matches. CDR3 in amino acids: CASSLVAVSGSYEQFF. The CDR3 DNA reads TGTGCCAGCAGCTTAGTCGCCGTTAGCGGGAGTTATGAGCAGTTCTTC.

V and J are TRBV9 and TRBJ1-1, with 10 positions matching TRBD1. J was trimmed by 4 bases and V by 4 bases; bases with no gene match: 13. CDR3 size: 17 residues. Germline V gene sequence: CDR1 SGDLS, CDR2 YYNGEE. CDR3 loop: CASSPTSGQGMGTEAFF. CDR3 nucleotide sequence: TGTGCCAGCAGCCCGACGTCGGGACAGGGGATGGGCACTGAAGCTTTCTTT.

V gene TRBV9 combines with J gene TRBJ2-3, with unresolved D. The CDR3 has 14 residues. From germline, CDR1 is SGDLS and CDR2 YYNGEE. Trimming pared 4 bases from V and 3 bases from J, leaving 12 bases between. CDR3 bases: TGTGCCAGCAGCCCCGTTGCCACGACAGATACGCAGTATTTT. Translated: CASSPVATTDTQYF. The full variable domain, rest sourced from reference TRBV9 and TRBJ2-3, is DSGVTQTPKHLITATGQRVTLRCSPRSGDLSVYWYQQSLDQGLQFLIQYYNGEERAKGNILERFSAQQFPDLHSELNLSSLELGDSALYFCASSPVATTDTQYFGPGTRLTVL.

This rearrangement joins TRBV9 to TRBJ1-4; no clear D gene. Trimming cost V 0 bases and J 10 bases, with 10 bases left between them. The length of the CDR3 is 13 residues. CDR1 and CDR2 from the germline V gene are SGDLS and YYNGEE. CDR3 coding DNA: TGTGCCAGCAGCGTAGCTTGGAAGGGAAAACTGTTTTTT. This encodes CASSVAWKGKLFF.

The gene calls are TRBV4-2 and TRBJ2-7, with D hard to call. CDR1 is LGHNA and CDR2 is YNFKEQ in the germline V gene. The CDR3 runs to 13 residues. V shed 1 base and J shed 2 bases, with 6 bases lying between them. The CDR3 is CASSQVATYEQYF. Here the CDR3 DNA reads TGTGCCAGCAGCCAAGTTGCGACCTACGAGCAGTACTTC.

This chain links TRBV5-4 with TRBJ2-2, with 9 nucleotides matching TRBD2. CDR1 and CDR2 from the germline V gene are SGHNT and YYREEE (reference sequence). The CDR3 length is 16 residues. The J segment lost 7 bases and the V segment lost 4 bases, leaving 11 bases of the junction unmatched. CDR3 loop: CASSAGGSGGVGELFF. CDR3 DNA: TGTGCCAGCAGCGCCGGAGGTAGCGGGGGTGTCGGGGAGCTGTTTTTT.